The 3 T cell receptor beta chains reported below all come from one sample, sequenced in a study of T cells and copy number aberrations in small-cell lung cancer. Produced via immunoSEQ multiplex PCR; TCRdb's table is partial and in-frame only. This sample has over 850 clones; around nine tenths occur once, and the top ten carry under 6%. Material for sequencing was tumor tissue. The receptors originated from a man in his sixties with small cell lung cancer.

CDR3 protein: CASRPGTYYTDTQYF. The CDR3 coding sequence is TGTGCCAGCAGGCCAGGGACTTACTACACAGATACGCAGTATTTT. The chain links TRBV7-6 to TRBJ2-3, with D tentatively TRBD2 (6 bases). Trimming cost V 6 bases and J 2 bases, with 15 bases left between them. In germline, CDR1 is SGHVS, CDR2 FNYEAQ. The CDR3 is 15 residues long.

The chain is built from TRBV29-1 and TRBJ1-4; D unresolved. The CDR3 has 11 amino acids. V lost 7 bases and J lost 8, with 11 bases in between. Germline V CDR1 and CDR2: SQVTM, ANQGSEA. CDR3 amino acids: CSGAQGEKLFF. The CDR3 nucleotides are TGCAGCGGGGCACAAGGGGAAAAACTGTTTTTT.

The chain joins TRBV25-1 to TRBJ2-5, with TRBD2 matching 14 bases. This CDR3 region has 15 residues. Germline CDR1 is MGHDK and CDR2 is SYGVNS. V lost 4 bases to trimming and J lost 4 bases; unmatched junction nucleotides: 2. For the CDR3, the DNA is TGTGCCAGCAGTGTTGGACTAGCGGGAGGAGAGACCCAGTACTTC. This sequence encodes CASSVGLAGGETQYF.